The clone carrying this T cell receptor beta chain was counted ten times or more. Its antigen is still unknown. TCRdb itself ran the 5' RACE reads through MiXCR, one entry per CDR3 protein. The repertoire includes some 800,000 distinct CDR3 sequences, 12% of them detected once, and approximately 0.51% sits in the top ten. The record originates from a study of CD8 T cells in ankylosing spondylitis. General observations from the study: What appeared characteristic of ankylosing spondylitis blood was a TCR beta motif of eight highly homologous variants.

Trimming removed 6 bases from V and 2 bases from J, with 14 bases in between. This CDR3 spans 14 amino acids. From germline, CDR1 is SQVTM and CDR2 ANQGSEA. This rearrangement joins TRBV29-1 to TRBJ2-1, with a possible D match to TRBD1 (6 bases). The sequenced sample was blood, either unsorted or a sorted T cell fraction (not recorded which). The source is a male donor with ankylosing spondylitis. DNA for the CDR3: TGCAGCGTGTGGAACCCAGGGGCCTACAATGAGCAGTTCTTC. It codes for CSVWNPGAYNEQFF.